This T cell receptor (beta chain) was recovered during a study of blood T cell repertoires in COVID-19. Study context: In each case, the material was cDNA or gDNA derived from T cells, B-cell-depleted T cells, or PBMCs.

Residents of around 24 US areas, aged roughly 18 to 89 years, made up the participants. Recovery meant two consecutive negative NP/OP PCR tests, professional clearance, or resolved symptoms. Data came from immunoSEQ multiplex PCR; TCRdb stores just in-frame clones and leaves some out. Of over 200,000 clones listed, around four fifths are singletons. Trimming cost V 0 bases and J 11 bases; bases outside gene matches: 13. Germline V gene lookup returns CDR1 SGHDT and CDR2 YYEEEE. This CDR3 has 15 amino acids. The specimen was PBMCs or T cells enriched from blood (not recorded which). This clonotype was obtained from a man between 40 and 49 years old who had recovered from COVID-19. The chain uses TRBV5-6 and TRBJ1-1, with 7 nucleotides matching TRBD1. CDR3 bases: TGTGCCAGCAGCTTGGAACAGGGGCATACTATTAGGGCTTTCTTT. This encodes CASSLEQGHTIRAFF.